This is a list of T cell receptor beta chains from one sample in a study of response to subunit inactivated influenza vaccine. Each CDR3 protein is one row after TCRdb ran MiXCR on the RT-PCR reads. Among around 750,000 distinct CDR3 sequences, about 20% were seen once, and the ten largest hold roughly 10%. This sample comprised PBMCs from blood, obtained 4 to 6 days after vaccination. These receptors were collected from a man between 50 and 59 years old who received an inactivated influenza vaccine. The CDR3 runs from the conserved cysteine through the conserved F or W. A D gene is named only where the DNA matches it firmly. Clone size appears in some rows only: once, few, many, or a class for an expanded clone.

TRBD2	TRBV28	few	TRBJ2-1	CASSFILAGYNEQFF	TGTGCCAGCAGTTTCATACTAGCGGGTTACAATGAGCAGTTCTTC
TRBD1	TRBV28	few	TRBJ2-5	CASSFRQGAPGETQYF	TGTGCCAGCAGTTTTCGGCAGGGGGCGCCCGGTGAGACCCAGTACTTC
.	TRBV12-3/TRBV12-4	many	TRBJ2-2	CASRLGPTTGELFF	TGTGCCAGCAGACTGGGCCCGACGACCGGGGAGCTGTTTTTT
.	TRBV9	.	TRBJ2-7	CASSAGTVYEQYF	TGTGCCAGCAGCGCGGGGACGGTCTACGAGCAGTACTTC
.	TRBV7-9	.	TRBJ2-3	CASSWEGSTDTQYF	TGTGCCAGCAGCTGGGAAGGGAGCACAGATACGCAGTATTTT
.	TRBV7-2	.	TRBJ2-5	CASSSRQRRETQYF	TGTGCCAGCAGCTCCCGACAGAGGAGAGAGACCCAGTACTTC
.	TRBV21-1	.	TRBJ2-1	CASRVPECWGDEQFF	TGTGCCAGCAGGGTCCCCGAATGCTGGGGCGATGAGCAGTTCTTC
.	TRBV18	many	TRBJ2-1	CASSPPPGPDGGESEQFF	TGTGCCAGCTCACCGCCCCCCGGACCGGACGGAGGTGAGAGTGAGCAGTTCTTC
.	TRBV11-1	.	TRBJ2-1	CASSLAGYPNNEQFF	TGTGCCAGCAGCTTAGCTGGTTACCCCAACAATGAGCAGTTCTTC
.	TRBV30	.	TRBJ2-7	CAWTRQPSYEQYF	TGTGCCTGGACCCGGCAGCCATCCTACGAGCAGTACTTC
TRBD1	TRBV29-1	.	TRBJ2-1	CSVGTGQGFNEQFF	TGCAGCGTTGGAACGGGACAGGGTTTCAATGAGCAGTTCTTC
.	TRBV7-2	.	TRBJ2-3	CASSRAGATDTQYF	TGTGCCAGCAGTCGGGCTGGGGCCACAGATACGCAGTATTTT
.	TRBV20-1	few	TRBJ2-5	CSASQWGETQYF	TGCAGTGCTAGCCAGTGGGGGGAGACCCAGTACTTC
TRBD2	TRBV12-3/TRBV12-4	few	TRBJ2-1	CASRLTSGSDNEQFF	TGTGCCAGCAGGCTGACTAGCGGGAGTGACAATGAGCAGTTCTTC
TRBD1	TRBV5-1	many	TRBJ2-5	CASRPGQGQETQYF	TGCGCCAGCAGACCGGGACAGGGACAAGAGACCCAGTACTTC
TRBD1	TRBV11-2	.	TRBJ1-2	CASSLFAGQGAGYTF	TGTGCCAGCAGCTTATTCGCCGGACAGGGGGCTGGCTACACCTTC
.	TRBV2	few	TRBJ2-6	CASAGLGANVLTF	TGTGCCAGCGCTGGACTTGGGGCCAACGTCCTGACTTTC
.	TRBV9	.	TRBJ2-3	CASSVGLPSTDTQYF	TGTGCCAGCAGCGTTGGACTACCTAGCACAGATACGCAGTATTTT
TRBD2	TRBV7-3	.	TRBJ2-3	CASSLGVAGLTDTQYF	TGTGCCAGCAGCTTAGGGGTAGCGGGCCTCACAGATACGCAGTATTTT
TRBD2	TRBV20-1	few	TRBJ2-1	CSARASGITYSVSEQFF	TGCAGTGCTAGGGCTAGCGGGATCACCTACAGCGTGAGTGAGCAGTTCTTC
TRBD2	TRBV20-1	.	TRBJ2-3	CSAKAALAGADTQYF	TGCAGTGCTAAGGCCGCTCTAGCGGGAGCAGATACGCAGTATTTT
TRBD1	TRBV14	.	TRBJ2-3	CASSQRQGPYVTDTQYF	TGTGCCAGCAGCCAGAGACAGGGTCCGTATGTCACAGATACGCAGTATTTT
.	TRBV5-1	few	TRBJ2-7	CASSVDSIYEQYF	TGCGCCAGCAGCGTCGACAGCATCTACGAGCAGTACTTC
TRBD2	TRBV5-1	few	TRBJ2-1	CASSFGSGGYNEQFF	TGCGCCAGCAGCTTTGGTAGCGGGGGTTACAATGAGCAGTTCTTC
TRBD2	TRBV20-1	few	TRBJ2-2	CSARWLAGSTGELFF	TGCAGTGCTAGGTGGCTAGCGGGAAGCACCGGGGAGCTGTTTTTT
.	TRBV12-3/TRBV12-4	.	TRBJ2-6	CASSLPGFSGANVLTF	TGTGCCAGCAGTTTACCGGGGTTCTCTGGGGCCAACGTCCTGACTTTC
TRBD1	TRBV12-3/TRBV12-4	few	TRBJ2-2	CASSKPPGQGNTGELFF	TGTGCCAGCAGTAAACCTCCCGGACAGGGCAACACCGGGGAGCTGTTTTTT
TRBD2	TRBV11-1	.	TRBJ2-1	CASSLERWLAGGISSYNEQFF	TGTGCCAGCAGCCTCGAGCGGTGGCTAGCGGGAGGTATCAGCTCCTACAATGAGCAGTTCTTC
.	TRBV7-2	.	TRBJ1-4	CASSSMTVPKGKLFF	TGTGCCAGCAGCTCAATGACTGTCCCCAAGGGAAAACTGTTTTTT
.	TRBV4-1	.	TRBJ2-1	CASSQVANPSYNEQFF	TGCGCCAGCAGCCAAGTGGCCAATCCATCATACAATGAGCAGTTCTTC
.	TRBV27	.	TRBJ2-5	CASSLLGSETQYF	TGTGCCAGCAGCCTACTCGGCTCGGAGACCCAGTACTTC
TRBD2	TRBV18	.	TRBJ2-7	CASSPPGLATHEQYF	TGTGCCAGCTCACCTCCGGGACTAGCGACGCACGAGCAGTACTTC
.	TRBV12-3/TRBV12-4	.	TRBJ1-4	CASSTTGGSNEKLFF	TGTGCCAGCAGTACCACGGGAGGGAGCAATGAAAAACTGTTTTTT
.	TRBV5-1	.	TRBJ2-7	CASSLGGLVSYEQYF	TGCGCCAGCAGCTTGGGGGGCCTCGTTTCCTACGAGCAGTACTTC
TRBD1	TRBV12-3/TRBV12-4	.	TRBJ2-5	CASRDRRDRGETQYF	TGTGCCAGCAGAGACCGTCGGGACAGGGGGGAGACCCAGTACTTC
.	TRBV9	many	TRBJ2-1	CASSVGGGEQFF	TGTGCCAGCTCGGTGGGAGGAGGTGAGCAGTTCTTC
TRBD2	TRBV7-2	.	TRBJ2-1	CASSLGLAGAGAKFF	TGTGCCAGCAGCTTAGGGCTAGCGGGAGCCGGAGCAAAGTTCTTC
.	TRBV12-3/TRBV12-4	few	TRBJ2-6	CASRPRRAVGGANVLTF	TGTGCCAGCAGACCCCGCCGGGCCGTGGGGGGGGCCAACGTCCTGACTTTC
.	TRBV29-1	.	TRBJ1-1	CSVEGQENTEAFF	TGCAGCGTTGAAGGTCAGGAGAACACTGAAGCTTTCTTT
.	TRBV11-2	few	TRBJ1-6	CASSRAGEYSPLHF	TGTGCCAGCAGCCGAGCGGGGGAGTATTCACCCCTCCACTTT
.	TRBV4-1	.	TRBJ2-1	CASSQDAGPEEWGGPYNEQFF	TGCGCCAGCAGCCAAGATGCAGGACCCGAAGAGTGGGGGGGCCCCTACAATGAGCAGTTCTTC
TRBD2	TRBV6-1	.	TRBJ2-1	CASRGLANNEQFF	TGTGCCAGCAGGGGACTAGCGAACAATGAGCAGTTCTTC
TRBD2	TRBV5-1	.	TRBJ2-6	CASSLPSGGVPGANVLTF	TGCGCCAGCAGCTTACCTAGCGGGGGTGTCCCTGGGGCCAACGTCCTGACTTTC
.	TRBV12-3/TRBV12-4	many	TRBJ2-5	CASSLGPKRETQYF	TGTGCCAGCAGTCTAGGACCGAAGAGGGAGACCCAGTACTTC
.	TRBV29-1	many	TRBJ2-7	CSVTTVGSEQYF	TGCAGCGTTACTACTGTCGGTAGCGAGCAGTACTTC
.	TRBV5-6	few	TRBJ2-1	CASSLKVGVSHNEQFF	TGTGCCAGCAGCTTGAAGGTGGGGGTGTCCCACAATGAGCAGTTCTTC
TRBD2	TRBV15	few	TRBJ2-3	CATSRDLFSGLAGTDTDTQYF	TGTGCCACCAGCAGAGACCTTTTCTCGGGACTAGCGGGGACTGACACAGATACGCAGTATTTT
.	TRBV2	.	TRBJ2-2	CASSTGGASTGELFF	TGTGCCAGCAGTACGGGGGGCGCGAGCACCGGGGAGCTGTTTTTT